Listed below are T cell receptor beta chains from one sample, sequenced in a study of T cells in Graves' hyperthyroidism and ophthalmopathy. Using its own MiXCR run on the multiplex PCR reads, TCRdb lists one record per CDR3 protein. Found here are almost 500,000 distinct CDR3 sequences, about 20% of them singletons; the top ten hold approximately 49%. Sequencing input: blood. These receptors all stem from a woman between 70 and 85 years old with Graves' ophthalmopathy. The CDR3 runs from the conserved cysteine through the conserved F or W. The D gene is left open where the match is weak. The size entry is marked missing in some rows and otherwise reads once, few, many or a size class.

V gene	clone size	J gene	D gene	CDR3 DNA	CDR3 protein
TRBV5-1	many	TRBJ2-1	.	TGCGCCAGCAGCCCCGCTTTACTAGCAGAGCAGTTCTTC	CASSPALLAEQFF
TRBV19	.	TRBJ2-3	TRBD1	TGTGCCAGTAGGAGCGACAGGGTCCGGGCAGATACGCAGTATTTT	CASRSDRVRADTQYF
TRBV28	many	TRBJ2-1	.	TGTGCCAGCAGCACCGCCGGGACTGCGCAGTTCTTC	CASSTAGTAQFF
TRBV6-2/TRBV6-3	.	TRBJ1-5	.	TGTGCCAGCAGTCAAGGGGCTGGGGGTCAGCCCCAGCATTTT	CASSQGAGGQPQHF
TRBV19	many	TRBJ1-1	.	TGTGCCAGTAGCCAGACTGGACCCATGAACACTGAAGCTTTCTTT	CASSQTGPMNTEAFF
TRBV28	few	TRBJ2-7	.	TGTGCCAGCAGTTTAGGCCCCGGTTATAGCGAGCAGTACTTC	CASSLGPGYSEQYF
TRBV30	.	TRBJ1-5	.	TGTGCCTGGAGTACCAAGAGGGCATGGGGCAATCAGCCCCAGCATTTT	CAWSTKRAWGNQPQHF
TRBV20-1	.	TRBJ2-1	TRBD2	TGCAGTGCTAGGGTAGCGGGAGCCTACAATGAGCAGTTCTTC	CSARVAGAYNEQFF
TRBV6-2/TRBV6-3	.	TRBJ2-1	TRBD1	TGTGCCAGCGAGTCCGGGACAGGGGGCGAGGAGGGTGAGCAGTTCTTC	CASESGTGGEEGEQFF
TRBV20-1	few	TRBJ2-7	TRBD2	TGCAGTGCTAGACCCCGCGGGAGTAACGAGCAGTACTTC	CSARPRGSNEQYF